The rows below give T cell receptor beta chains drawn from one sample of a study of T cells in Graves' hyperthyroidism and ophthalmopathy. Each CDR3 protein is one row after TCRdb ran MiXCR on the multiplex PCR reads. The sample lists under 700,000 distinct CDR3 sequences, roughly a sixth occurring once. What was sequenced was blood. The receptors derive from a woman under 30 with Graves' hyperthyroidism. Each CDR3 is given with its conserved first and last residue. The D gene is left open where the match is weak. The listing skips clone size in some rows; elsewhere it reads once, few, many or a size class.

v_call	j_call	cdr3_length	d_call	clone_size	cdr3_nt	cdr3_aa
TRBV19	TRBJ1-1	16	-	-	TGTGCCAGTAGTATGGCATACCGCGGGATACTCACTGAAGCTTTCTTT	CASSMAYRGILTEAFF
TRBV20-1	TRBJ2-2	16	TRBD1	-	TGCAGTGCTAGCCTCGATGGGACAGGGGCCGTCGAGGAGCTGTTTTTT	CSASLDGTGAVEELFF
TRBV3-1	TRBJ2-3	16	-	many	TGTGCCAGCAGCCCGATCTCAGGGTTTGCCACAGATACGCAGTATTTT	CASSPISGFATDTQYF
TRBV20-1	TRBJ2-5	13	-	-	TGCAGTTCCACCCCAGGTCCCCAAGAGACCCAGTACTTC	CSSTPGPQETQYF
TRBV28	TRBJ1-5	16	-	few	TGTGCCAGCAGTTCGGTCACGGGAGCAGGGCCTCAGCCCCAGCATTTT	CASSSVTGAGPQPQHF
TRBV20-1	TRBJ2-1	15	TRBD2	-	TGCAGTGCTTCCCGGACTAGCGGGGTCTTTAATGAGCAGTTCTTC	CSASRTSGVFNEQFF
TRBV19	TRBJ1-6	13	-	-	TGTGCCAGTAGTATAGTCTATAATTCACCCCTCCACTTT	CASSIVYNSPLHF
TRBV20-1	TRBJ2-7	16	-	few	TGCAGTGCTCGGACATCTCGGGACGGCGGCAGCTACGAGCAGTACTTC	CSARTSRDGGSYEQYF
TRBV4-3	TRBJ2-1	17	TRBD2	-	TGCGCCAGCAGCCAGGGGACTAGCTTGAGCTCCTACAATGAGCAGTTCTTC	CASSQGTSLSSYNEQFF
TRBV4-3	TRBJ2-7	15	-	-	TGCGCCAGCAGCCAAGAATTTCGGCAGATCTACGAGCAGTACTTC	CASSQEFRQIYEQYF